Detailed here is one TCR beta chain. The data were produced by immunoSEQ multiplex PCR, yet TCRdb's version contains in-frame clones alone and is incomplete. The data contain roughly 82,000 clones, 84% of them seen just once; the ten biggest clones take up 15% to 20%. The data derive from a study of identifying expanded T cells in peripheral blood. V was trimmed by 5 bases and J by 6 bases, leaving 16 bases between them. The CDR3 is 15 residues long. Germline values: CDR1 MDHEN, CDR2 SYDVKM. The receptor comes from a person aged 18-70 years in good health. The V call is TRBV28, the J call TRBJ1-4; D is possibly TRBD1 (5 bases). The sequenced material came from blood. CDR3 in DNA: TGTGCCAGCAGTCCCCCAACGGGGGGGTATGAAAAACTGTTTTTT. Protein sequence: CASSPPTGGYEKLFF. The full variable domain, completed using reference TRBV28 and TRBJ1-4, is DVKVTQSSRYLVKRTGEKVFLECVQDMDHENMFWYRQDPGLGLRLIYFSYDVKMKEKGDIPEGYSVSREKKERFSLILESASTNQTSMYLCASSPPTGGYEKLFFGSGTQLSVL.